A selection of T cell receptor beta chains follows, all from one sample in a study of T cell repertoires in cytomegalovirus infection. TCRdb passed the reads through MiXCR, listing each CDR3 protein once. The sample records 200,000 to 300,000 distinct CDR3 sequences, roughly 15% being singletons. Source material: PBMCs. These receptor sequences come from a human donor in good health (CMV status not recorded). Some clones in this sample may be carry-over from other donors' samples. Both conserved end residues are part of each CDR3. A D gene is named only where the DNA matches it firmly. Only some rows state a clone size, as once, few, many or a class for expanded clones.

J,D,V,size,CDR3,DNA
TRBJ2-1,-,TRBV7-2,many,CASSLRGPGNEQFF,TGTGCCAGCAGCTTACGGGGGCCGGGGAATGAGCAGTTCTTC
TRBJ2-2,TRBD2,TRBV5-5,many,CASSFSGGAGGELFF,TGTGCCAGCAGCTTCTCGGGGGGGGCTGGCGGGGAGCTGTTTTTT
TRBJ2-1,-,TRBV24-1,few,CATSYLSDNEQFF,TGTGCCACCAGTTATCTGAGCGACAATGAGCAGTTCTTC
TRBJ2-3,TRBD2,TRBV27,few,CASIGGADTQYF,TGTGCCAGCATCGGGGGGGCAGATACGCAGTATTTT
TRBJ2-3,TRBD2,TRBV5-1,many,CASSPGLAAVVQDTQYF,TGCGCCAGCAGCCCAGGACTAGCAGCAGTAGTTCAAGATACGCAGTATTTT
TRBJ2-7,-,TRBV7-2,many,CASSVAGTYEQYF,TGTGCCAGCAGCGTGGCGGGTACCTACGAGCAGTACTTC
TRBJ1-2,TRBD1,TRBV6-6,many,CASSTGTGDYGYTF,TGTGCCAGCAGTACCGGGACAGGAGACTATGGCTACACCTTC
TRBJ2-1,TRBD1,TRBV7-2,few,CASSFDRAYEQFF,TGTGCCAGCAGCTTTGACAGGGCGTATGAGCAGTTCTTC
TRBJ1-5,-,TRBV20-1,few,CSAREQASSNQPQHF,TGCAGTGCTAGAGAACAGGCGTCTAGCAATCAGCCCCAGCATTTT
TRBJ1-4,TRBD1,TRBV7-2,many,CASSLASGTGAEKLFF,TGTGCCAGCAGCTTAGCTTCCGGGACAGGGGCCGAAAAACTGTTTTTT
TRBJ1-1,-,TRBV6-1,many,CASSRIKNTEAFF,TGTGCCAGCAGCAGAATTAAGAACACTGAAGCTTTCTTT
TRBJ1-1,-,TRBV7-2,many,CASSLQGGRAFF,TGTGCCAGCAGCTTGCAGGGAGGCAGAGCTTTCTTT
TRBJ2-3,-,TRBV20-1,-,CNPGGGSTDTQYF,TGCAACCCGGGTGGTGGTTCCACAGATACGCAGTATTTT
TRBJ2-2,TRBD1,TRBV6-5,-,CASRRGQGPGELFF,TGTGCCAGCAGAAGGGGACAGGGGCCCGGGGAGCTGTTTTTT
TRBJ2-1,TRBD2,TRBV6-6,-,CASSSGLDLTEQFF,TGTGCCAGCAGTTCGGGACTAGACCTAACTGAGCAGTTCTTC
TRBJ2-2,TRBD2,TRBV7-9,few,CASSGRGTGELFF,TGTGCCAGCAGCGGGAGGGGCACCGGGGAGCTGTTTTTT
TRBJ2-3,-,TRBV7-9,many,CASSSPGAAPQYF,TGTGCCAGCAGCTCCCCTGGCGCGGCCCCACAGTATTTT
TRBJ2-5,TRBD2,TRBV11-2,-,CASSFYGSGTQETQYF,TGTGCCAGCAGCTTTTATGGTAGCGGGACTCAAGAGACCCAGTACTTC
TRBJ2-3,TRBD2,TRBV7-2,many,CASSSLGGGLGTQYF,TGTGCCAGCAGCTCTTTAGGCGGGGGGTTAGGTACGCAGTATTTT
TRBJ1-2,TRBD1,TRBV4-1,few,CASSQGTGQIYGYTF,TGCGCCAGCAGCCAAGGGACAGGGCAAATTTATGGCTACACCTTC
TRBJ1-1,-,TRBV6-5,-,CASSYQGPNTEAFF,TGTGCCAGCAGTTACCAGGGGCCGAACACTGAAGCTTTCTTT
TRBJ2-7,-,TRBV28,many,CASSSVGGAGEQYF,TGTGCCAGCTCAAGTGTTGGGGGCGCGGGCGAGCAGTACTTC
TRBJ1-2,-,TRBV5-6,few,CASSLAGPTYYGYTF,TGTGCCAGCAGCTTGGCCGGGCCGACATACTATGGCTACACCTTC
TRBJ2-1,-,TRBV6-2/TRBV6-3,-,CASTQRAISGNEQFF,TGTGCCAGCACCCAGAGGGCCATATCGGGCAATGAGCAGTTCTTC